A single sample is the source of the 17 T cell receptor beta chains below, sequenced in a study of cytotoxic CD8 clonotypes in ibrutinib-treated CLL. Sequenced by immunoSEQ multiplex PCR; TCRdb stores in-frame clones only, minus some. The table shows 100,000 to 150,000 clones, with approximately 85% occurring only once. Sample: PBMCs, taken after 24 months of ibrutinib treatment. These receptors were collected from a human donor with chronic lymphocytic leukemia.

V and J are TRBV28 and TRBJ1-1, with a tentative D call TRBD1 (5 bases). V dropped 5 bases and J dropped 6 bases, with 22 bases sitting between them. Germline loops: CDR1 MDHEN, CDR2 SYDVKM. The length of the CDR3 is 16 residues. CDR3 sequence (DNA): TGTGCCAGCAGTCCGCCCTTCGGAGGGGCCGGACCTGAAGCTTTCTTT. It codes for CASSPPFGGAGPEAFF.

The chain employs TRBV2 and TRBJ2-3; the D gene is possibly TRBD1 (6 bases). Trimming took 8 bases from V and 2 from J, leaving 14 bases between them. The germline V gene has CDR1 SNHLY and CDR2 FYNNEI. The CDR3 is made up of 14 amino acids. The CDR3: CASLEGDPTDTQYF. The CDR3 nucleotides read TGTGCCAGCTTAGAGGGGGACCCCACAGATACGCAGTATTTT.

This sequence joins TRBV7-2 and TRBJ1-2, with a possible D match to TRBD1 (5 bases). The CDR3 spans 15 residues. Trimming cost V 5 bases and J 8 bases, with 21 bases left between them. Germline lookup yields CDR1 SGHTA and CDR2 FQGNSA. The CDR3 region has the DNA TGTGCCAGCAGCAGAGCTCCGGGGGAGGTTCAGGGCTACACCTTC. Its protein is CASSRAPGEVQGYTF. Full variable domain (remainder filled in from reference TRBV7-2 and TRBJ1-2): GAGVSQSPSNKVTEKGKDVELRCDPISGHTALYWYRQSLGQGLEFLIYFQGNSAPDKSGLPSDRFSAERTGGSVSTLTIQRTQQEDSAVYLCASSRAPGEVQGYTFGSGTRLTVV.

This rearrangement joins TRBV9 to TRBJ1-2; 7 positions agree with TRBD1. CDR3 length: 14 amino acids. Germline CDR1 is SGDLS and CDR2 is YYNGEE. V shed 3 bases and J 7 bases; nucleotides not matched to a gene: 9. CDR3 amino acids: CASSGRDRVRGYTF. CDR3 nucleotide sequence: TGTGCCAGCAGCGGACGAGACAGGGTGCGTGGCTACACCTTC.

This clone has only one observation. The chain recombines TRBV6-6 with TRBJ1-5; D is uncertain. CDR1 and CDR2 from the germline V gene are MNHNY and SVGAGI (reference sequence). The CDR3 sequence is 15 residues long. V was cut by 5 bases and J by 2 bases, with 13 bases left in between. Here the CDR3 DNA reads TGTGCCAGCAGTACGGGTAGAGCGGGCAATCAGCCCCAGCATTTT. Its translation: CASSTGRAGNQPQHF.

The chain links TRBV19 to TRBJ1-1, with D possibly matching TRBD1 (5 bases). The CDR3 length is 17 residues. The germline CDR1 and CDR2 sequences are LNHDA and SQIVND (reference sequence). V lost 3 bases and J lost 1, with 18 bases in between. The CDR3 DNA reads TGTGCCAGTAGTATCTGGGGTCAGGGTCGTAGGAACACTGAAGCTTTCTTT. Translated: CASSIWGQGRRNTEAFF.

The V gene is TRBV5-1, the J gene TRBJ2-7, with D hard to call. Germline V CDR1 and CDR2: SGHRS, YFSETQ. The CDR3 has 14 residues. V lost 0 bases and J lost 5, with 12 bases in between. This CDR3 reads CASSLEGFTHEQYF. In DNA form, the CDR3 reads TGCGCCAGCAGCTTGGAGGGCTTCACCCACGAGCAGTACTTC. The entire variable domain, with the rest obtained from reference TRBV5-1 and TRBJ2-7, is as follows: KAGVTQTPRYLIKTRGQQVTLSCSPISGHRSVSWYQQTPGQGLQFLFEYFSETQRNKGNFPGRFSGRQFSNSRSEMNVSTLELGDSALYLCASSLEGFTHEQYFGPGTRLTVT.

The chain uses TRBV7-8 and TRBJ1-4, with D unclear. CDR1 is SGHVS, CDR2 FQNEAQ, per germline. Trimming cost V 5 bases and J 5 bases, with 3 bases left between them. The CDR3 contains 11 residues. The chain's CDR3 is CASSNNEKLFF. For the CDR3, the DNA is TGTGCCAGCAGCAACAATGAAAAACTGTTTTTT.

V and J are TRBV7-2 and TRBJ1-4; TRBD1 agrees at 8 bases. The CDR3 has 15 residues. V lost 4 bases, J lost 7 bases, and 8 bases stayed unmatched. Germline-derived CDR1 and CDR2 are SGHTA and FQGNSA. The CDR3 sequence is CASSSLDRAGEKLFF. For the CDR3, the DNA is TGTGCCAGCAGCTCCCTGGACAGGGCTGGTGAAAAACTGTTTTTT. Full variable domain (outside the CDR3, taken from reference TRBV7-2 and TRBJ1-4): GAGVSQSPSNKVTEKGKDVELRCDPISGHTALYWYRQSLGQGLEFLIYFQGNSAPDKSGLPSDRFSAERTGGSVSTLTIQRTQQEDSAVYLCASSSLDRAGEKLFFGSGTQLSVL.

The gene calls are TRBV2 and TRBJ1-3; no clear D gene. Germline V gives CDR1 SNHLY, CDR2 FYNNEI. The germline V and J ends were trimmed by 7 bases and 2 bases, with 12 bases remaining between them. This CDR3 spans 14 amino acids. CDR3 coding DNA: TGTGCCAGCAAAAGGGAAGAAGCTGGAAACACCATATATTTT. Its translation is CASKREEAGNTIYF.

The CDR3, as DNA: TGTGCCAGCAGTTATTCACATGGCTACACCTTC. Protein sequence: CASSYSHGYTF. The V and J genes are TRBV6-9 and TRBJ1-2; D unclear. Germline lookup yields CDR1 MNHGY and CDR2 SVAAGI. This CDR3 is built from 11 residues. Trimming left V 0 bases short and J 6 bases short, with 2 bases between.

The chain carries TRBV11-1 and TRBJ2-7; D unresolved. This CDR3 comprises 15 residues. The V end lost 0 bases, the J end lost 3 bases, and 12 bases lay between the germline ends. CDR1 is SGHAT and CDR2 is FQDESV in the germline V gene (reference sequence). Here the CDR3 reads CASSLAGQRNYEQYF. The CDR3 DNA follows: TGTGCCAGCAGCTTAGCAGGGCAGCGTAACTACGAGCAGTACTTC.

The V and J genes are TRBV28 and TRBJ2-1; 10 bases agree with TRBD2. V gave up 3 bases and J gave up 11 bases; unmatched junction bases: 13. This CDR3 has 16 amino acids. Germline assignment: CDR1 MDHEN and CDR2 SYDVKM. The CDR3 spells CASSFTGVAGGSQQFF. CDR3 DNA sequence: TGTGCCAGCAGTTTTACAGGGGTAGCGGGAGGTTCCCAGCAGTTCTTC.

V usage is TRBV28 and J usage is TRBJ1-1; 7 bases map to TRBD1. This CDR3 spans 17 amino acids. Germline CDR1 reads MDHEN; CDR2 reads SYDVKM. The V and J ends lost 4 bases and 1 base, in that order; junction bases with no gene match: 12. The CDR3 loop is CASSSPLNRGANTEAFF. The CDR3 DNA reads TGTGCCAGCAGTTCTCCTCTGAACAGGGGAGCGAACACTGAAGCTTTCTTT.

Written as DNA, the CDR3 is TGTGCCAGCAGCCCCTGGACAGGGATAAGCAATCAGCCCCAGCATTTT. Amino acids: CASSPWTGISNQPQHF. The genes are TRBV5-8 and TRBJ1-5, with 8 positions matching TRBD1. Germline CDR1 reads SGHTS; CDR2 reads YDEGEE. The trim removed 4 bases at V and 1 base at J, leaving 7 bases unmatched. This CDR3 spans 16 amino acids.

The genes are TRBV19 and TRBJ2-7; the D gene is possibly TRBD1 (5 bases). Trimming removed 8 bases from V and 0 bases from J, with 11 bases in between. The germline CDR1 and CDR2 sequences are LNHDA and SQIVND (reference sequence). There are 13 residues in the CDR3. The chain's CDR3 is CASGWGTSYEQYF. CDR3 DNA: TGTGCCAGTGGGTGGGGCACCTCCTACGAGCAGTACTTC.

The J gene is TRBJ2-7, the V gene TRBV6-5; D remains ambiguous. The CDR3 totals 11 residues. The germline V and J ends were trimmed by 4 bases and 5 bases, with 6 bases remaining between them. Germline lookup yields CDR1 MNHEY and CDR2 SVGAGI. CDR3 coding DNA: TGTGCCAGCAGTTCGGGTGACGAGCAGTACTTC. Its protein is CASSSGDEQYF.